This TCR beta chain was identified in a study of T cell repertoires in cytomegalovirus infection. TCRdb used MiXCR to reprocess the reads, holding one entry per CDR3 protein. The table records 300,000 to 400,000 distinct CDR3 sequences, 8% to 10% of them present only once. This clonotype was seen many times. The CDR3 runs to 16 residues. The germline V gene has CDR1 MDHEN and CDR2 SYDVKM. Deletions cut 7 bases from V and 0 bases from J, with 16 bases between. Sequenced material: PBMCs. The rearrangement uses TRBV28 and TRBJ2-1; no clear D gene. The receptor's source is a human donor in good health (CMV status not recorded). Some clones in this sample may be carry-over from other donors' samples. CDR3 amino acids: CASTPGRLSSYNEQFF. The CDR3 bases are TGTGCCAGCACCCCTGGCAGGCTGAGCTCCTACAATGAGCAGTTCTTC.